The next 3 T cell receptor beta chains were all read from a single sample in a study of blood T cell repertoires in COVID-19. Assay: immunoSEQ multiplex PCR; the TCRdb copy retains only in-frame clones and omits some. The sample has about 130,000 clones, about 87% seen once. Sequencing input: peripheral blood. The origin of the receptors is a middle-aged man with acute or convalescent COVID-19.

This clone appeared once. The rearrangement links TRBV18 to TRBJ2-1; no definite D call. The CDR3 runs to 13 residues. V was pared by 2 bases and J by 2 bases, with 4 bases between. Germline values: CDR1 KGHSH, CDR2 LQKENI. CDR3 nucleotide sequence: TGTGCCAGCTCACCATATGCCTACAATGAGCAGTTCTTC. Protein product: CASSPYAYNEQFF.

This sequence joins TRBV5-1 and TRBJ2-3; 9 bases are shared with TRBD1. Looked up from germline, CDR1 is SGHRS and CDR2 is YFSETQ. V lost 2 bases to trimming and J lost 0 bases; unmatched junction nucleotides: 4. There are 16 residues in the CDR3. The CDR3, as DNA: TGCGCCAGCAGCTTACAGGGGGCTCGGAGCACAGATACGCAGTATTTT. Translating gives CASSLQGARSTDTQYF.

This clone was seen only a few times. This chain links TRBV7-3 with TRBJ2-1; 7 bases map to TRBD1. The germline V gene encodes CDR1 SGHTA and CDR2 FQGTGA. Unmatched junction bases numbered 12, after V lost 5 bases and J lost 5 bases. This CDR3 has 16 residues. DNA for the CDR3: TGTGCCAGCAGCCCCAGGGGTCAGGGGGAAAACAATGAGCAGTTCTTC. Translation gives CASSPRGQGENNEQFF.